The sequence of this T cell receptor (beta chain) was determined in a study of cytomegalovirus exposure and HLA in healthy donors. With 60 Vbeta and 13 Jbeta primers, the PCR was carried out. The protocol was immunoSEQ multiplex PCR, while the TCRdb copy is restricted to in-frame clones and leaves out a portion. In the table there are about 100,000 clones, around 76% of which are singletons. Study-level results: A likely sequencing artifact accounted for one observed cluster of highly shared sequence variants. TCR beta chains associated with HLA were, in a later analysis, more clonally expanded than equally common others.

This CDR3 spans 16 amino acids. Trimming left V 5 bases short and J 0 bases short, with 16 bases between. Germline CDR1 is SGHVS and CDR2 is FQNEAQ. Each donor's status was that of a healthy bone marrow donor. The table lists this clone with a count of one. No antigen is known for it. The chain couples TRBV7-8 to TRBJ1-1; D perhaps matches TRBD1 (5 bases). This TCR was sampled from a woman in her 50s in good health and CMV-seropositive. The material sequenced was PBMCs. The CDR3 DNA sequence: TGTGCCAGCAGCCTAACGGTCACAGGTTTGAACACTGAAGCTTTCTTT. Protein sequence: CASSLTVTGLNTEAFF.